A single sample is the source of the 16 T cell receptor beta chains below, sequenced in a study of T cell responses to AZD1222 COVID-19 vaccine (dated by TCRdb to about 2021). Explained via the paper, the time point label denotes: about 28 days (+/-7) after the second vaccine dose. Library preparation was by the immunoSEQ multiplex PCR assay. This immuneACCESS table, as held by TCRdb, lists in-frame sequences with V and J called but not all clones. Of the missing ones, under half trace to an unresolved V gene in checked studies; the others have no known cause. This sample lists tens of thousands of clones; about 94% were detected once. About 3.4% of the sample is held by the ten biggest clonotypes. This specimen was peripheral blood, taken 28 days after the second AZD1222 dose. The origin of the receptors is an adult who received the AZD1222 COVID-19 vaccine.

This chain connects TRBV10-1 to TRBJ2-3; 8 nucleotides match TRBD2. Germline lookup yields CDR1 WNHNN and CDR2 SYGVQD (reference sequence). The CDR3 contains 16 residues. V trimming: 5 bases; J trimming: 1 base; junction bases outside the gene matches: 8. The CDR3 here is CASSTYRGGGTDTQYF. The CDR3 DNA is TGCGCCAGCAGTACCTACCGGGGGGGTGGCACAGATACGCAGTATTTT.

The chain employs TRBV30 and TRBJ1-2, with D maybe TRBD1 (6 bases). Germline V lookup: CDR1 GTSNPN, CDR2 SVGIG (reference sequence). The germline V and J ends were trimmed by 1 base and 4 bases, with 10 bases remaining between them. The CDR3 loop spans 13 amino acids. The CDR3 loop is CAWSGGAGYGYTF. In DNA, the CDR3 is TGTGCCTGGAGTGGGGGGGCCGGCTATGGCTACACCTTC.

The CDR3, as DNA: TGTGCCAGCAGCAGCGACGAGACCTTGGGCTACACCTTC. This translates into CASSSDETLGYTF. The V and J genes are TRBV5-6 and TRBJ1-2; D uncertain. CDR1 and CDR2 (germline): SGHDT, YYEEEE. CDR3 length equals 13 residues. V lost 4 bases and J 8 bases, leaving 15 bases between the germline ends.

The V call is TRBV30, the J call TRBJ2-2; D is possibly TRBD1 or TRBD2 (6 bases each). V was trimmed by 5 bases and J by 6 bases, leaving 13 bases between them. This CDR3 is 13 amino acids long. Germline V gene lookup returns CDR1 GTSNPN and CDR2 SVGIG (reference sequence). This CDR3 reads CAWGKGGPGELFF. The DNA for the CDR3 is TGTGCCTGGGGAAAGGGGGGTCCCGGGGAGCTGTTTTTT. Looking up the rest from reference TRBV30 and TRBJ2-2 gives the full variable domain: SQTIHQWPATLVQPVGSPLSLECTVEGTSNPNLYWYRQAAGRGLQLLFYSVGIGQISSEVPQNLSASRPQDRQFILSSKKLLLSDSGFYLCAWGKGGPGELFFGEGSRLTVL.

The chain joins TRBV23-1 to TRBJ1-1; D remains unclear. TRBV23-1 is marked as an open reading frame, function uncertain. Trimming pared 0 bases from V and 7 bases from J, leaving 3 bases between. This CDR3 has 11 amino acids. CDR3 residues: CASSQSGEAFF. The CDR3 DNA reads as TGCGCCAGCAGTCAATCCGGTGAAGCTTTCTTT.

The chain uses TRBV9 and TRBJ1-2; unclear D gene. V gave up 3 bases and J gave up 7 bases, with 7 bases separating them. The CDR3 runs to 11 residues. CDR1 is SGDLS, CDR2 YYNGEE, per germline. CDR3: CASSDISGYTF. In DNA, the CDR3 is TGTGCCAGCAGCGACATCAGTGGCTACACCTTC.

CDR3 region: CASSQEVAPITDTQYF. In DNA form, the CDR3 reads TGCGCCAGCAGCCAAGAAGTAGCGCCGATCACAGATACGCAGTATTTT. The gene calls are TRBV4-3 and TRBJ2-3; the D gene is possibly TRBD2 (5 bases). V was clipped by 0 bases and J by 2 bases, with 12 bases between them. There are 16 residues in the CDR3. Germline lookup yields CDR1 LGHNA and CDR2 YSLEER.

This sequence joins TRBV19 and TRBJ1-1; D not certain. The V gene's germline CDR1 is LNHDA and CDR2 SQIVND (reference sequence). With 5 bases removed from V and 1 base from J, the gap between germline ends came to 11 bases. The CDR3 is 14 amino acids. Here the CDR3 reads CASSAPAKNTEAFF. For the CDR3, the DNA is TGTGCCAGTAGTGCACCGGCAAAGAACACTGAAGCTTTCTTT. Filled out from reference TRBV19 and TRBJ1-1, the complete variable domain reads DGGITQSPKYLFRKEGQNVTLSCEQNLNHDAMYWYRQDPGQGLRLIYYSQIVNDFQKGDIAEGYSVSREKKESFPLTVTSAQKNPTAFYLCASSAPAKNTEAFFGQGTRLTVV.

The chain carries TRBV2 and TRBJ2-3; TRBD2 agrees at 11 bases. The J segment lost 6 bases and the V segment lost 4 bases, leaving 9 bases of the junction unmatched. This CDR3 spans 16 amino acids. Germline loops: CDR1 SNHLY, CDR2 FYNNEI. CDR3 nucleotides: TGTGCCAGCAGTGTTAGGACTAGCGGGCTGCGGGATACGCAGTATTTT. Its protein product is CASSVRTSGLRDTQYF.

The chain has TRBV20-1 and TRBJ1-1; no definite D call. Per the germline V gene, CDR1 is DFQATT and CDR2 is SNEGSKA (reference sequence). The length of the CDR3 is 11 residues. V lost 0 bases and J lost 11, with 10 bases in between. The CDR3 DNA is TGCAGTGCTAGAGATGCTGGGTACGCTTTCTTT. This sequence encodes CSARDAGYAFF.

The chain employs TRBV9 and TRBJ2-3; TRBD2 agrees at 8 bases. Unmatched junction bases numbered 7, after V lost 0 bases and J lost 4 bases. The germline V gene has CDR1 SGDLS and CDR2 YYNGEE. The CDR3 has 16 residues. The CDR3 loop is CASSVGVSGNADTQYF. CDR3 nucleotide sequence: TGTGCCAGCAGCGTAGGAGTTAGCGGGAACGCAGATACGCAGTATTTT.

The chain joins TRBV28 to TRBJ2-7; 7 nucleotides match TRBD2. The CDR3 consists of 15 residues. V gave up 2 bases and J gave up 0 bases; unmatched junction bases: 4. CDR1 MDHEN and CDR2 SYDVKM come from the germline V gene. The CDR3 protein is CASSLAGVSSYEQYF. In DNA, the CDR3 is TGTGCCAGCAGTTTAGCGGGGGTGAGCTCCTACGAGCAGTACTTC.

The chain employs TRBV4-2 and TRBJ2-1; TRBD2 aligns across 7 bases. V trimming: 0 bases; J trimming: 6 bases; junction bases outside the gene matches: 11. Looked up from germline, CDR1 is LGHNA and CDR2 is YNFKEQ. The CDR3 covers 17 residues. This CDR3 reads CASSQDFGRGRGNEQFF. The CDR3 bases are TGTGCCAGCAGCCAAGATTTTGGGAGGGGCCGGGGCAATGAGCAGTTCTTC.

This clone was observed a single time. The V call is TRBV6-5, the J call TRBJ1-5; 7 bases are a match to TRBD1. The germline V gene encodes CDR1 MNHEY and CDR2 SVGAGI. This CDR3 is 13 amino acids long. Trimming took 5 bases from V and 7 from J; bases not matched to a gene: 5. The CDR3, as DNA: TGTGCCAGCAGTCCTGAGGACAGGCAGCCCCAGCATTTT. As protein: CASSPEDRQPQHF.

V and J are TRBV5-1 and TRBJ1-1; D perhaps matches TRBD1 (5 bases). Trimming took 0 bases from V and 6 from J, leaving 12 bases between them. The V gene's germline CDR1 is SGHRS and CDR2 YFSETQ. This CDR3 spans 14 amino acids. CDR3 protein: CASSLGDVLAEAFF. The CDR3 DNA reads TGCGCCAGCAGCTTGGGGGACGTACTCGCTGAAGCTTTCTTT.

The genes are TRBV10-3 and TRBJ2-3, with unresolved D. Trimming stripped 0 bases from V and 3 bases from J, with 1 base between. The CDR3 runs 12 residues. CDR1 is ENHRY, CDR2 SYGVKD, per germline. CDR3 nucleotide sequence: TGTGCCATCAGTGAGTCGACAGATACGCAGTATTTT. Translated: CAISESTDTQYF.